This TCR beta chain was captured by sequencing in a study of Ad26.COV2.S vaccination and SARS-CoV-2 variants. The wider study: Within the COV1001 Ad26.COV2.S trial arm, the donor was enrolled.

The CDR3 is made up of 13 amino acids. CDR1 is MGHDK and CDR2 is SYGVNS in the germline V gene. The V end lost 6 bases, the J end lost 1 base, and 9 bases lay between the germline ends. This table comes from immunoSEQ multiplex PCR, and its TCRdb copy is limited to in-frame clones, with some not included. The repertoire consists of roughly 680,000 clones, with 70% to 90% occurring once and the leading ten covering around 1.5%. Treatment denoted: some 20 received Ad26.COV2.S at low or high dose, single or two shots; roughly 5 received placebo; per-sample allocation not given. Sampling was performed 63 days after the first vaccine or placebo injection.

The sequence was obtained from a person aged 18-65 years who received the Ad26.COV2.S COVID-19 vaccine or a placebo. The chain carries TRBV25-1 and TRBJ1-1; the D gene is possibly TRBD1 (5 bases). The sequencing here drew on peripheral blood, taken in a trial of Ad26.COV2.S vaccine versus placebo. The CDR3 is CASSATGNTEAFF. As DNA, the CDR3 is TGTGCCAGCAGCGCTACAGGGAACACTGAAGCTTTCTTT.